This TCR beta chain was recovered during a study of blood T cell repertoires in COVID-19. Across the study: Sources were T cells, B-cell-depleted T cells, or PBMCs; the material itself was cDNA or gDNA.

V was clipped by 7 bases and J by 2 bases, with 14 bases between them. The CDR3 is 14 residues long. Germline V gives CDR1 MNHEY, CDR2 SVGEGT. Assay used: immunoSEQ multiplex PCR; TCRdb lists only in-frame clones, some missing. The table has roughly 400,000 clones, roughly nine tenths seen once. This receptor was obtained from a middle-aged woman who had been exposed to COVID-19. J is TRBJ1-2 and V is TRBV6-2 or TRBV6-3, with D possibly TRBD1 on 5 matching bases. The sequenced sample was PBMCs or T cells enriched from blood (not recorded which). The DNA for the CDR3 is TGTGCCAGCACCCCTAACGCAGGGAACTATGGCTACACCTTC. This translates into CASTPNAGNYGYTF.